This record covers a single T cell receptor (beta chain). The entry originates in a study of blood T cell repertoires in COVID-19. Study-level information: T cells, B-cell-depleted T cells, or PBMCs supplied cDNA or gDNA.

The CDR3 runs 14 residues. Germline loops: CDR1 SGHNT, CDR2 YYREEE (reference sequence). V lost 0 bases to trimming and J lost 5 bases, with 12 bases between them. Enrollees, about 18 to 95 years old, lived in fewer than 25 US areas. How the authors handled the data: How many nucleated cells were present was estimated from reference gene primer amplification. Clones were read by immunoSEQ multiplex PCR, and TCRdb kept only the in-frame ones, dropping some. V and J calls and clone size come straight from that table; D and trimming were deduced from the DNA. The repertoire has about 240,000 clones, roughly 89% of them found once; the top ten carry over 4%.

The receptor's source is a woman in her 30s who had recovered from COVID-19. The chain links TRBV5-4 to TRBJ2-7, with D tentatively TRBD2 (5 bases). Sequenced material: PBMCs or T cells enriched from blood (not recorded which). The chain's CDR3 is CASSLDTSIHEQYF. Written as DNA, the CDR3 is TGTGCCAGCAGCTTGGATACTAGTATCCACGAGCAGTACTTC.